This TCR beta chain was found in a study of patients and donors after allogeneic stem cell transplantation. This CDR3 is 13 amino acids long. Germline CDR1 reads PRHDT; CDR2 reads FYEKMQ (reference sequence). V was trimmed by 0 bases and J by 12 bases, leaving 9 bases between them. MiXCR, applied by TCRdb to the RT-PCR reads, yields one record per CDR3 protein. The sample has over 130,000 distinct CDR3 sequences; 30% to 45% are singletons. The genes are TRBV13 and TRBJ1-6; D gene uncertain. Material: blood, either unsorted or a sorted T cell fraction (not recorded which). The clonotype was recovered from a human donor who was either an allogeneic HSCT recipient or a stem cell or donor lymphocyte infusion donor (not recorded which). It is not recorded whose cells these are; they may come from a transplant donor. CDR3 amino acids: CASSLGTERPLHF. The CDR3 DNA is TGTGCCAGCAGCTTAGGGACGGAAAGACCCCTCCACTTT.